The 17 T cell receptor beta chains reported below all come from one sample, sequenced in a study of T cell responses to AZD1222 COVID-19 vaccine. Method: immunoSEQ multiplex PCR; TCRdb's copy keeps in-frame clones and lacks some. The sample has around 79,000 clones, roughly 87% seen once. Material: peripheral blood, obtained on day 0 of AZD1222 vaccination. These receptors were obtained from an adult in good health.

By sample share, this clone is medium-sized. This chain joins TRBV6-1 and TRBJ2-1; D remains ambiguous. The germline V gene has CDR1 MNHNS and CDR2 SASEGT. Trimming pared 3 bases from V and 12 bases from J, leaving 18 bases between. The length of the CDR3 is 14 residues. CDR3 residues: CASSEEPGPLGQFF. DNA for the CDR3: TGTGCCAGCAGTGAGGAGCCCGGGCCGCTTGGGCAGTTCTTC.

The chain recombines TRBV4-1 with TRBJ2-5; D may correspond to TRBD1 or TRBD2 (5 bases each). The CDR3 has 14 residues. V shed 2 bases and J shed 7 bases, with 14 bases lying between them. Germline V gene data show CDR1 as MGHRA and CDR2 as YSYEKL. CDR3 bases: TGCGCCAGCAGCCAAAAAGTGGGACCGACGACCCAGTACTTC. Protein: CASSQKVGPTTQYF.

Only one count was recorded for this clone. J is TRBJ1-1 and V is TRBV7-2, with D tentatively TRBD1 (6 bases). Deletions cut 10 bases from V and 1 base from J, with 16 bases between. From germline, CDR1 is SGHTA and CDR2 FQGNSA. The length of the CDR3 is 14 residues. In DNA form, the CDR3 reads TGTGCCAAAACTCGGGCCAGGGGGAACACTGAAGCTTTCTTT. This codes for CAKTRARGNTEAFF.

This clone was found once. This rearrangement joins TRBV7-6 to TRBJ2-7; D tentatively fits TRBD1 or TRBD2 (7 bases each). Germline V CDR1 and CDR2: SGHVS, FNYEAQ. V was shortened by 0 bases and J by 5 bases, with 14 bases between the two germline ends. The CDR3 consists of 15 residues. The CDR3 DNA reads TGTGCCAGCAGCTTAGCGACAGGGAGGGTGCACGAGCAGTACTTC. Translated, it gives CASSLATGRVHEQYF. The variable domain in full, with the rest retrieved from reference TRBV7-6 and TRBJ2-7, is GAGVSQSPRYKVTKRGQDVALRCDPISGHVSLYWYRQALGQGPEFLTYFNYEAQQDKSGLPNDRFSAERPEGSISTLTIQRTEQRDSAMYRCASSLATGRVHEQYFGPGTRLTVT.

The V call is TRBV15, the J call TRBJ2-5; 7 nucleotides line up with TRBD1. The V and J ends lost 1 base and 4 bases, in that order; junction bases with no gene match: 6. In germline, CDR1 is LNHNV, CDR2 YYDKDF (reference sequence). The CDR3 contains 15 residues. This CDR3 is CATSRVRGGVETQYF. CDR3 DNA sequence: TGTGCCACCAGCAGAGTCCGAGGGGGCGTAGAGACCCAGTACTTC.

V and J are TRBV5-1 and TRBJ1-2; maybe TRBD1 (5 bases). Germline loops: CDR1 SGHRS, CDR2 YFSETQ. Deletions cut 0 bases from V and 4 bases from J, with 7 bases between. The CDR3 is 13 residues long. DNA of the CDR3: TGCGCCAGCAGCTTGGGGGACGGCTATGGCTACACCTTC. It yields the protein CASSLGDGYGYTF.

The chain recombines TRBV6-4 with TRBJ1-5; D remains ambiguous. V lost 4 bases and J 6 bases, leaving 10 bases between the germline ends. The length of the CDR3 is 13 residues. The germline gives CDR1 MRHNA, CDR2 SNTAGT. The CDR3 nucleotides are TGTGCCAGCAGTGCGGAGCGGGGTCAGCCCCAGCATTTT. It yields the protein CASSAERGQPQHF.

The rearrangement links TRBV28 to TRBJ1-2; D ambiguous. The germline CDR1 and CDR2 sequences are MDHEN and SYDVKM. The V gene lost 4 bases and the J gene lost 8 bases, with 11 bases spanning the gap. This CDR3 has 12 amino acids. The CDR3 loop reads CASSSPPVGYTF. In DNA, the CDR3 is TGTGCCAGCAGTTCCCCCCCGGTGGGCTACACCTTC.

The gene calls are TRBV6-5 and TRBJ1-4, with D unresolved. The CDR3 extends over 11 amino acids. Germline assignment: CDR1 MNHEY and CDR2 SVGAGI. The V end was cut by 8 bases, the J end by 13 bases, with 14 bases between. CDR3 bases: TGTGCCAGCTTCTCCTTGAGTTTACTGTTTTTT. It encodes CASFSLSLLFF.

A few counts support this clone. The V and J genes are TRBV7-6 and TRBJ2-3, with 10 bases matching TRBD2. Germline V gene data show CDR1 as SGHVS and CDR2 as FNYEAQ. CDR3 size: 18 residues. J lost 4 bases, V lost 1 base, and 11 bases had no gene match. The CDR3 protein is CASSLVPPQAGGSDTQYF. CDR3 sequence (DNA): TGTGCCAGCAGCTTAGTCCCTCCCCAAGCGGGAGGGTCAGATACGCAGTATTTT.

The chain is built from TRBV7-6 and TRBJ1-5, with D hard to call. The V gene's germline CDR1 is SGHVS and CDR2 FNYEAQ. The CDR3 loop spans 16 amino acids. V lost 0 bases and J 5 bases, leaving 14 bases between the germline ends. Here the CDR3 DNA reads TGTGCCAGCAGCTTAGCGGGCAGTGGAGGTTATCAGCCCCAGCATTTT. Translating gives CASSLAGSGGYQPQHF.

This chain joins TRBV28 and TRBJ1-6; the match to TRBD1 covers 7 bases. The CDR3 spans 15 residues. Germline V gene sequence: CDR1 MDHEN, CDR2 SYDVKM. Unmatched junction bases numbered 9, after V lost 6 bases and J lost 7 bases. The DNA of the CDR3 is TGTGCCAGCAGCCCTCTCGACAGGGAAAATTCACCCCTCCACTTT. Its translation is CASSPLDRENSPLHF.

J is TRBJ1-4 and V is TRBV7-2, with no clear D. Per germline, CDR1 SGHTA and CDR2 FQGNSA. The CDR3 length is 16 residues. V lost 2 bases, J lost 4 bases, and 14 bases lay in between. In DNA form, the CDR3 reads TGTGCCAGCAGCTTATCCTACCGGGTCATTAATGAAAAACTGTTTTTT. Translation: CASSLSYRVINEKLFF.

This chain uses TRBV5-1 with TRBJ1-2, with 7 bases that match TRBD1. This CDR3 spans 14 amino acids. Unmatched junction bases numbered 5, after V lost 0 bases and J lost 6 bases. CDR1 is SGHRS and CDR2 is YFSETQ in the germline V gene. The CDR3 is CASSLVTGEDGYTF. DNA for the CDR3: TGCGCCAGCAGCTTGGTCACAGGGGAGGATGGCTACACCTTC.

This chain uses TRBV2 with TRBJ1-5; 9 bases match TRBD1. Per the germline V gene, CDR1 is SNHLY and CDR2 is FYNNEI. V shed 4 bases and J 7 bases; nucleotides not matched to a gene: 5. The CDR3 is 14 residues long. The CDR3: CASSGQGVLQPQHF. CDR3 nucleotide sequence: TGTGCCAGCAGTGGACAGGGGGTCTTGCAGCCCCAGCATTTT.

In its sample, this clone was seen once. The chain carries TRBV29-1 and TRBJ1-2; TRBD1 is a possible D gene (6 bases). Germline CDR1 is SQVTM and CDR2 is ANQGSEA. The CDR3 has 16 amino acids. The V end lost 6 bases, the J end lost 0 bases, and 20 bases lay between the germline ends. The CDR3 sequence: CSVERTAANANYGYTF. The CDR3 coding sequence is TGCAGCGTCGAACGGACAGCGGCAAACGCTAACTATGGCTACACCTTC.

This rearrangement joins TRBV5-1 to TRBJ1-4, with D possibly being TRBD1 (5 bases). This CDR3 region has 15 residues. V shed 4 bases and J shed 0 bases, with 10 bases lying between them. The germline CDR1 and CDR2 sequences are SGHRS and YFSETQ. The CDR3 DNA reads TGCGCCAGCAGCACGACAGATTCAACTAATGAAAAACTGTTTTTT. Protein sequence: CASSTTDSTNEKLFF.